Listed below are T cell receptor beta chains from one sample, sequenced in a study of blood T cell repertoires in COVID-19. The repertoire was sequenced with immunoSEQ multiplex PCR; TCRdb's copy has only in-frame clones and lacks some. Among approximately 300,000 clones listed, over 85% were seen once. The sequenced material came from peripheral blood. All receptors come from a woman under 40 with COVID-19, enrolled during active disease. Each CDR3 is given with its conserved first and last residue. A D gene is named only where the DNA matches it firmly. Size values are once, few and many counts, or a class for expanded clones, and some rows have none.

NA	TRBV24-1	NA	TRBJ2-2	CATSDSKGGARGGELFF	TGTGCCACCAGTGATTCCAAAGGAGGGGCGCGGGGCGGGGAGCTGTTTTTT
TRBD2	TRBV7-8	NA	TRBJ2-1	CASSLGTRVVWRGGAYNEQFF	TGTGCCAGCAGCCTAGGGACCCGGGTGGTGTGGCGGGGGGGCGCCTACAATGAGCAGTTCTTC
TRBD1	TRBV5-5	NA	TRBJ1-1	CASSPGTVNTEAFF	TGTGCCAGCAGCCCAGGGACAGTGAACACTGAAGCTTTCTTT
NA	TRBV27	NA	TRBJ1-5	CASSISGQPQHF	TGTGCCAGCAGTATTAGCGGTCAGCCCCAGCATTTT
NA	TRBV9	NA	TRBJ2-1	CASSVGGTENNEQFF	TGTGCCAGCAGCGTAGGCGGGACAGAAAACAATGAGCAGTTCTTC
NA	TRBV10-1	NA	TRBJ1-1	CASSEYRTTEAFF	TGCGCCAGCAGTGAGTACAGGACGACTGAAGCTTTCTTT
NA	TRBV11-2	NA	TRBJ2-3	CASSLAITTSTDTQYF	TGTGCCAGCAGCTTAGCGATAACTACTAGCACAGATACGCAGTATTTT
NA	TRBV29-1	NA	TRBJ1-1	CSAAGQNTEAFF	TGCAGCGCCGCCGGACAGAACACTGAAGCTTTCTTT
TRBD2	TRBV4-3	NA	TRBJ2-7	CASSRAVSGAQPYEQYF	TGCGCCAGCAGCCGAGCGGTCAGCGGGGCACAACCCTACGAGCAGTACTTC
TRBD2	TRBV2	NA	TRBJ2-1	CASSETSGGLESPFF	TGTGCCAGCAGTGAGACTAGCGGGGGCCTAGAATCCCCGTTCTTC
NA	TRBV15	once	TRBJ1-3	CATSRDLGVVGLNTIYF	TGTGCCACCAGCAGAGATTTAGGGGTCGTGGGGTTAAACACCATATATTTT
NA	TRBV5-1	NA	TRBJ1-1	CASSLSGGGFTEAFF	TGCGCCAGCAGCTTGTCGGGGGGCGGTTTTACTGAAGCTTTCTTT
NA	TRBV10-1	NA	TRBJ1-5	CASRVGPDQPQHF	TGCGCCAGCAGGGTCGGTCCCGATCAGCCCCAGCATTTT
NA	TRBV29-1	NA	TRBJ1-4	CSPPSGFEKLFF	TGCAGCCCTCCCTCGGGATTCGAAAAACTGTTTTTT
NA	TRBV6-5	NA	TRBJ1-2	CASSDTGSNYGYTF	TGTGCCAGCAGCGACACAGGGAGCAACTATGGCTACACCTTC
TRBD1	TRBV7-8	NA	TRBJ1-3	CASSPRRVGGFGNTIYF	TGTGCCAGCAGCCCGCGGCGGGTAGGGGGCTTTGGAAACACCATATATTTT
NA	TRBV27	NA	TRBJ2-1	CASSFSGGGVNEQFF	TGTGCCAGCAGTTTCTCGGGGGGCGGGGTAAATGAGCAGTTCTTC
NA	TRBV7-9	NA	TRBJ1-3	CASSLGARIRNTIYF	TGTGCCAGCAGCTTAGGGGCGAGAATACGAAACACCATATATTTT
TRBD1	TRBV28	NA	TRBJ1-1	CASTLHGGQRPEAFF	TGTGCCAGCACCCTACATGGGGGACAGAGACCTGAAGCTTTCTTT
NA	TRBV6-2/TRBV6-3	NA	TRBJ2-1	CASSTAEVNEQFF	TGTGCCAGCAGTACCGCGGAGGTCAATGAGCAGTTCTTC
TRBD2	TRBV6-5	NA	TRBJ2-7	CASSWDPVAGGFEQYF	TGTGCCAGCAGTTGGGACCCCGTAGCGGGGGGGTTCGAGCAGTACTTC
TRBD2	TRBV5-4	NA	TRBJ2-1	CASSPVGGTSGGSSYNEQFF	TGTGCCAGCAGCCCCGTGGGGGGGACTAGCGGGGGGAGCTCCTACAATGAGCAGTTCTTC
NA	TRBV7-2	NA	TRBJ1-6	CASSLVGGGGNSPLHF	TGTGCCAGCAGCTTAGTGGGCGGGGGAGGGAATTCACCCCTCCACTTT
TRBD1	TRBV5-6	once	TRBJ2-7	CASSDGTGYEQYF	TGTGCCAGCAGCGACGGGACAGGGTACGAGCAGTACTTC
TRBD1	TRBV7-6	NA	TRBJ2-5	CASSPGTVQETQYF	TGTGCCAGCAGCCCCGGGACAGTTCAAGAGACCCAGTACTTC
NA	TRBV4-2	NA	TRBJ2-7	CASSQDYQGLEQYF	TGTGCCAGCAGCCAAGATTATCAGGGCCTCGAGCAGTACTTC
NA	TRBV6-5	once	TRBJ2-5	CASNWGDQETQYF	TGTGCCAGCAATTGGGGGGACCAAGAGACCCAGTACTTC